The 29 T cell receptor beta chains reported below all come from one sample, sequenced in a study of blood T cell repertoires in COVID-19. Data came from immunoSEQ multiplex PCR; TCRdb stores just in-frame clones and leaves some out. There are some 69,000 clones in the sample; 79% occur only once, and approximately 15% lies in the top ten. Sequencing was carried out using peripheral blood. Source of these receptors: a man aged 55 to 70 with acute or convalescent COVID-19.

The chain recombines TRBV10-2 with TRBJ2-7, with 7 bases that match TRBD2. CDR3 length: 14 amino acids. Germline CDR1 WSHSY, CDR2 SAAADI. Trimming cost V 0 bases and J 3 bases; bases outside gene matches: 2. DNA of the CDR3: TGCGCCAGCAGTGAGTCCGGGACTAACTACGAGCAGTACTTC. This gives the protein CASSESGTNYEQYF.

The CDR3 nucleotides read TGTGCCAGTAACGGCAGGGGATATTCACCCCTCCACTTT. Its protein is CASNGRGYSPLHF. This chain connects TRBV19 to TRBJ1-6, with D perhaps TRBD1 (6 bases). The germline V and J ends were trimmed by 7 bases and 8 bases, with 12 bases remaining between them. The CDR3 is 13 residues long. The germline V gene has CDR1 LNHDA and CDR2 SQIVND (reference sequence). Full variable domain (rest looked up from reference TRBV19 and TRBJ1-6): DGGITQSPKYLFRKEGQNVTLSCEQNLNHDAMYWYRQDPGQGLRLIYYSQIVNDFQKGDIAEGYSVSREKKESFPLTVTSAQKNPTAFYLCASNGRGYSPLHFGNGTRLTVT.

The CDR3: CASSLRLAGGPETQYF. CDR3 in DNA: TGTGCCAGCAGCTTAAGGCTAGCGGGGGGGCCAGAGACCCAGTACTTC. This chain uses TRBV11-2 with TRBJ2-5, with 12 bases identical to TRBD2. The V and J ends lost 2 bases and 4 bases, in that order; junction bases with no gene match: 5. The V gene's germline CDR1 is SGHAT and CDR2 FQNNGV. The length of the CDR3 is 16 residues.

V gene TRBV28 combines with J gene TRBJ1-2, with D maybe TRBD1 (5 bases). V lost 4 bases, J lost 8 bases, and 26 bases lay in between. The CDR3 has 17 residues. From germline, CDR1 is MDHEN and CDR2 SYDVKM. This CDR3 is CASSSLLSGVAGLGYTF. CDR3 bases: TGTGCCAGCAGTTCACTCCTTTCGGGGGTTGCAGGTTTGGGCTACACCTTC.

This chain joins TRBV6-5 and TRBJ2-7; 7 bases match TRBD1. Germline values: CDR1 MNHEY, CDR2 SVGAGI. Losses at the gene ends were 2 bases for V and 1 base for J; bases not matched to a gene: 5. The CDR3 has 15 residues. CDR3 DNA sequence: TGTGCCAGCAGTTACGTAGGGGGCAAGTCCTACGAGCAGTACTTC. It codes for CASSYVGGKSYEQYF.

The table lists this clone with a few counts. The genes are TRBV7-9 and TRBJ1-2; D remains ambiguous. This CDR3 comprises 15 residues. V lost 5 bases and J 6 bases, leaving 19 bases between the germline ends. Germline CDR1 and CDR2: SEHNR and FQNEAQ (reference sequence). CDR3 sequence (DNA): TGTGCCAGCAGCCCACACTGGGAGGTTAGAGATGGCTACACCTTC. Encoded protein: CASSPHWEVRDGYTF.

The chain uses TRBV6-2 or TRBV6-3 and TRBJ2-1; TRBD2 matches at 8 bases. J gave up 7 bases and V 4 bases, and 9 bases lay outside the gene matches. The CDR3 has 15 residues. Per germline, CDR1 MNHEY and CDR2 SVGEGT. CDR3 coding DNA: TGTGCCAGCAGTTTTACCCTAGCGGGCCGGAATGAGCAGTTCTTC. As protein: CASSFTLAGRNEQFF.

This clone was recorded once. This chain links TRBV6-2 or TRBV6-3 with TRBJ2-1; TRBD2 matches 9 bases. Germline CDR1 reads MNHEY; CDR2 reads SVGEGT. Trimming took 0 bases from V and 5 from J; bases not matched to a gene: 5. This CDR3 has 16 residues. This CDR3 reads CASSYSRAGGHNEQFF. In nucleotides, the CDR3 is TGTGCCAGCAGTTACTCGAGGGCGGGGGGGCACAATGAGCAGTTCTTC.

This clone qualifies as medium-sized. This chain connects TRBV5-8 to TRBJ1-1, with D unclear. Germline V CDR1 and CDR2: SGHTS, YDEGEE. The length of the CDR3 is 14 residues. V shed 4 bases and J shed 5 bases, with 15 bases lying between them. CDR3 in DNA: TGTGCCAGCAGCCCTCGTCCGGGTTTGACTGAAGCTTTCTTT. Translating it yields CASSPRPGLTEAFF.

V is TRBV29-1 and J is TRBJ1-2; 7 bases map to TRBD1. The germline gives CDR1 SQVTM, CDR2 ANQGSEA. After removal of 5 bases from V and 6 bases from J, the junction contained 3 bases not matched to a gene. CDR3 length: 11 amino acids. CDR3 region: CSVIQGNGYTF. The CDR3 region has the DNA TGCAGCGTTATACAGGGGAATGGCTACACCTTC.

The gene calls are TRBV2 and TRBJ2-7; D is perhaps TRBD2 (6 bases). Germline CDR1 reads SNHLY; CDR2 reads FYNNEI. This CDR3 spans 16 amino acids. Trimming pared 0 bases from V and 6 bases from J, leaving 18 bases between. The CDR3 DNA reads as TGTGCCAGCAGTGAAGCGGCATGGACCTCCGGGGGCGAGCAGTACTTC. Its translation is CASSEAAWTSGGEQYF.

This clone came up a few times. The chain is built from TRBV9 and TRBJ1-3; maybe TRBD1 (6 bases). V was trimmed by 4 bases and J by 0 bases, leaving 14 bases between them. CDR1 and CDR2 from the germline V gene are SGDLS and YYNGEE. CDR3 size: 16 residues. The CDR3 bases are TGTGCCAGCAGCCTGGGGAGAGGGGGCTCTGGAAACACCATATATTTT. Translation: CASSLGRGGSGNTIYF.

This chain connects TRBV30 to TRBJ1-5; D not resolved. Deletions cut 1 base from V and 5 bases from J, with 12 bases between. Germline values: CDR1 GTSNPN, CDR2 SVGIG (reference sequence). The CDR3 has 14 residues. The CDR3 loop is CAWSGEHGDQPQHF. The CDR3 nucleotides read TGTGCCTGGAGTGGGGAGCACGGGGATCAGCCCCAGCATTTT.

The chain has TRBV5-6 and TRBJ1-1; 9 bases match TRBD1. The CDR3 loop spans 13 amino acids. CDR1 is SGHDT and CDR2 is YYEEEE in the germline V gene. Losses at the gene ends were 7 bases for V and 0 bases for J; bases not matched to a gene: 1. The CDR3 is CASGQGMNTEAFF. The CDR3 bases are TGTGCCAGCGGACAGGGGATGAACACTGAAGCTTTCTTT.

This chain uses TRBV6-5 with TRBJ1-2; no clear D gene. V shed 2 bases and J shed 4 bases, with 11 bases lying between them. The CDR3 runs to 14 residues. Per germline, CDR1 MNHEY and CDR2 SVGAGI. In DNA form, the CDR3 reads TGTGCCAGCAGTTACGGGCAGCCGCTCTATGGCTACACCTTC. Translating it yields CASSYGQPLYGYTF.

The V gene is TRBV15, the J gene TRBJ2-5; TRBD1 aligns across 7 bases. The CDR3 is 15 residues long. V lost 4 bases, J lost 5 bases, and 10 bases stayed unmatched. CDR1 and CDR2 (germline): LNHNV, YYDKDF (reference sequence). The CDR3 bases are TGTGCCACCAGCATACCTACAGGGGTTGGGGAGACCCAGTACTTC. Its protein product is CATSIPTGVGETQYF.

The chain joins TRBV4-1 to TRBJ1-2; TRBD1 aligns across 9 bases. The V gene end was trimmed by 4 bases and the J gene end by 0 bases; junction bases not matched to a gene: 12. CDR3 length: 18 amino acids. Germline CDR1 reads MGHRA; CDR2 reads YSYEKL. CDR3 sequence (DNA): TGCGCCAGCAGCCTAACCGGGACAGGGACACTAGCTAACTATGGCTACACCTTC. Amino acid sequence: CASSLTGTGTLANYGYTF.

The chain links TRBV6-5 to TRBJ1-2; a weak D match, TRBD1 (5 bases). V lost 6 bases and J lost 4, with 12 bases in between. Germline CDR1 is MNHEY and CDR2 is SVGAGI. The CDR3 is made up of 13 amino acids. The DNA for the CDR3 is TGTGCCAGCAGAATGACAGATCTCTATGGCTACACCTTC. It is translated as CASRMTDLYGYTF.

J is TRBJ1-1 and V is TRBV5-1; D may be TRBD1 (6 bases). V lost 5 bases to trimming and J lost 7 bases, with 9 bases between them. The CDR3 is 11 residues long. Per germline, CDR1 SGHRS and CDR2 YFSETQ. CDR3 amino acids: CASRGAVEAFF. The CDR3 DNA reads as TGCGCCAGCAGGGGGGCTGTTGAAGCTTTCTTT.

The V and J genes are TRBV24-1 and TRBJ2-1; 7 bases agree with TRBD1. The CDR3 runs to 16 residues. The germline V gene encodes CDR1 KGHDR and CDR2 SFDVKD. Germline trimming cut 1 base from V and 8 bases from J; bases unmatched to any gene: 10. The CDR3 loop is CATSDFTGAGRDEQFF. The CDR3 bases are TGTGCCACCAGTGATTTCACAGGGGCCGGCAGGGATGAGCAGTTCTTC.

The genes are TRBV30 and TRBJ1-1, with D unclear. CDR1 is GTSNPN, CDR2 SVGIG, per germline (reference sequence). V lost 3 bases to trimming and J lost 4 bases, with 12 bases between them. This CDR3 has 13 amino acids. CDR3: CAWRAGQGTEAFF. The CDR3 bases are TGTGCCTGGAGAGCTGGGCAAGGCACTGAAGCTTTCTTT.

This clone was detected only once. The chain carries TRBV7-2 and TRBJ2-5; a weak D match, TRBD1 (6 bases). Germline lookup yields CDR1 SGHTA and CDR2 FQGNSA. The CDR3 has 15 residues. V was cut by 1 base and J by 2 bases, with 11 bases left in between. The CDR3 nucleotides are TGTGCCAGCAGCTTAGTGGGCAGGGGTCAAGAGACCCAGTACTTC. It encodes CASSLVGRGQETQYF.

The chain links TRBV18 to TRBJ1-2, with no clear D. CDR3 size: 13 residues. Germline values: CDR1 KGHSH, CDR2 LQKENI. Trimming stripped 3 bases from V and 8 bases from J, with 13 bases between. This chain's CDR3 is CASSPSADGGYTF. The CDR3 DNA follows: TGTGCCAGCTCACCGTCAGCGGATGGAGGCTACACCTTC.

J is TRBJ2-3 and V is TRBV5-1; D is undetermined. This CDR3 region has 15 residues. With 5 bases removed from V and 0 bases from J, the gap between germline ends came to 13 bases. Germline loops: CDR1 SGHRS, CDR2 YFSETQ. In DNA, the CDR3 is TGCGCCAGCAGTAAGCAGCGAACTAGCACAGATACGCAGTATTTT. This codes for CASSKQRTSTDTQYF.

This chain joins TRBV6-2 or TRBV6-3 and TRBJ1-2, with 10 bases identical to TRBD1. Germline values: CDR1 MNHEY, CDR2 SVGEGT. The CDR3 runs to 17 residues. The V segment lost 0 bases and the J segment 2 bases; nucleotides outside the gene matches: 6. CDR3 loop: CASSYSLGTGVNYGYTF. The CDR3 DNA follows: TGTGCCAGCAGTTACTCGCTCGGGACAGGGGTGAACTATGGCTACACCTTC.

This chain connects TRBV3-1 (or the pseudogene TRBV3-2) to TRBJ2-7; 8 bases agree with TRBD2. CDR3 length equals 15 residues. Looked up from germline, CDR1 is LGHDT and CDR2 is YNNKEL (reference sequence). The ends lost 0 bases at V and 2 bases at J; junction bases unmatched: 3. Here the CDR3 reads CASSQDGAGAYEQYF. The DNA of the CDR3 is TGTGCCAGCAGCCAAGATGGAGCGGGGGCCTACGAGCAGTACTTC.

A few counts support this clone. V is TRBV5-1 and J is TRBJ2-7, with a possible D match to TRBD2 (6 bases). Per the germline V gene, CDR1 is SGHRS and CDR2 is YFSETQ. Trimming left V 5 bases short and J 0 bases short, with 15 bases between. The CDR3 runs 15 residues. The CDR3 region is CASRREALSSYEQYF. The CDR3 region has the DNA TGCGCCAGCAGAAGGGAGGCTCTTAGCTCCTACGAGCAGTACTTC.

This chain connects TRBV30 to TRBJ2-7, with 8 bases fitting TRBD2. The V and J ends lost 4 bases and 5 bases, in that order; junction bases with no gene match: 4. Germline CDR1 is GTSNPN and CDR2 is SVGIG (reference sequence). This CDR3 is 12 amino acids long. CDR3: CAWKGLEHEQYF. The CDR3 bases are TGTGCCTGGAAGGGACTAGAACACGAGCAGTACTTC. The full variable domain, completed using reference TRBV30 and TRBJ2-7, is SQTIHQWPATLVQPVGSPLSLECTVEGTSNPNLYWYRQAAGRGLQLLFYSVGIGQISSEVPQNLSASRPQDRQFILSSKKLLLSDSGFYLCAWKGLEHEQYFGPGTRLTVT.

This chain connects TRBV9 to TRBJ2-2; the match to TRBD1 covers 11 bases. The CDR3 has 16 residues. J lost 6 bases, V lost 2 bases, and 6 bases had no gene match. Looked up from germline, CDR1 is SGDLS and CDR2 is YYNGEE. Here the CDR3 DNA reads TGTGCCAGCAGCGTTGCCGGGACAGGGGGTCCCGGGGAGCTGTTTTTT. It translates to CASSVAGTGGPGELFF.